This passage covers 28 T cell receptor beta chains from one sample sequenced in a study of blood T cell repertoires in COVID-19. Only in-frame clones appear in the TCRdb table, and some are missing; sequencing was by immunoSEQ multiplex PCR. The table lists about 130,000 clones, approximately 86% of them singletons. Sequencing used PBMCs or T cells enriched from blood (not recorded which). These receptors were collected from a woman between 50 and 59 years old who had recovered from COVID-19.

The chain has TRBV5-1 and TRBJ2-7; D not resolved. V was cut by 4 bases and J by 3 bases, with 8 bases left in between. Looked up from germline, CDR1 is SGHRS and CDR2 is YFSETQ. The length of the CDR3 is 12 residues. CDR3 sequence (DNA): TGCGCCAGCAGCGACGACATCTACGAGCAGTACTTC. This codes for CASSDDIYEQYF.

This chain links TRBV7-2 with TRBJ1-4, with 8 bases identical to TRBD1. CDR3 size: 15 residues. V dropped 5 bases and J dropped 8; count of bases not matched to a gene: 10. Germline lookup yields CDR1 SGHTA and CDR2 FQGNSA. The CDR3 nucleotides are TGTGCCAGCAGCATCGGACAGGGCTTTCTAGAAAAACTGTTTTTT. Its protein is CASSIGQGFLEKLFF.

The chain joins TRBV7-2 to TRBJ2-5; D possibly corresponds to TRBD1 (6 bases). The CDR3 covers 15 residues. Germline assignment: CDR1 SGHTA and CDR2 FQGNSA. Trimming pared 0 bases from V and 5 bases from J, leaving 13 bases between. The CDR3 sequence: CASSLAPRQDETQYF. CDR3 sequence (DNA): TGTGCCAGCAGCTTAGCGCCCCGACAGGACGAGACCCAGTACTTC.

The J gene is TRBJ1-3, the V gene TRBV4-1, with D tentatively TRBD1 (5 bases). The CDR3 has 16 residues. Germline-derived CDR1 and CDR2 are MGHRA and YSYEKL. Between the trimmed V and J ends, which lost 0 bases and 1 base, there was a span of 10 bases. The CDR3 reads CASSQDWGTSGNTIYF. The CDR3 coding sequence is TGCGCCAGCAGCCAAGATTGGGGCACTTCTGGAAACACCATATATTTT.

The chain combines TRBV4-1 with TRBJ2-2; 9 bases are shared with TRBD1. Germline lookup yields CDR1 MGHRA and CDR2 YSYEKL. Losses at the gene ends were 10 bases for V and 7 bases for J; bases not matched to a gene: 10. The CDR3 covers 14 residues. CDR3 region: CATPEGTGFGELFF. The CDR3 DNA follows: TGCGCCACCCCTGAGGGGACAGGGTTCGGGGAGCTGTTTTTT.

The CDR3 DNA follows: TGTGCCAGCAGCTTACGCCAGGGGGCTTTCAAGGACACCGGGGAGCTGTTTTTT. Translated, it gives CASSLRQGAFKDTGELFF. The V gene is TRBV7-8, the J gene TRBJ2-2; the match to TRBD1 covers 8 bases. Germline V lookup: CDR1 SGHVS, CDR2 FQNEAQ. The CDR3 has 18 amino acids. V gave up 2 bases and J gave up 3 bases; unmatched junction bases: 11.

DNA of the CDR3: TGTGCCAGCAGCCGGAGCGGGGTTTCGTCGAAGGAGCAGTACTTC. It codes for CASSRSGVSSKEQYF. The chain is built from TRBV5-4 and TRBJ2-7, with TRBD2 matching 7 bases. The V gene end was trimmed by 4 bases and the J gene end by 7 bases; junction bases not matched to a gene: 14. Per the germline V gene, CDR1 is SGHNT and CDR2 is YYREEE (reference sequence). The CDR3 is 15 amino acids.

The chain uses TRBV10-2 and TRBJ2-1; TRBD1 might be the D (6 bases). The germline gives CDR1 WSHSY, CDR2 SAAADI. Trimming cost V 6 bases and J 11 bases, with 11 bases left between them. This CDR3 has 11 amino acids. The CDR3 reads CASSTGTQQFF. CDR3 bases: TGCGCCAGCAGCACAGGGACGCAGCAGTTCTTC.

The DNA for the CDR3 is TGTGCCAGCAGCTTGGCACTGGTTGCGAACACCGGGGAGCTGTTTTTT. Protein sequence: CASSLALVANTGELFF. The chain uses TRBV5-6 and TRBJ2-2, with D uncertain. The germline V gene encodes CDR1 SGHDT and CDR2 YYEEEE. Trimming left V 0 bases short and J 0 bases short, with 9 bases between. The CDR3 spans 16 residues.

The chain employs TRBV4-3 and TRBJ1-1; D call uncertain. The germline gives CDR1 LGHNA, CDR2 YSLEER. The CDR3 spans 16 residues. Trimming took 0 bases from V and 1 from J, leaving 12 bases between them. The CDR3 protein is CASSQETQFTNTEAFF. The CDR3 DNA reads TGCGCCAGCAGCCAAGAGACACAGTTTACGAACACTGAAGCTTTCTTT.

The V call is TRBV7-2, the J call TRBJ2-7, with TRBD2 as a possible D gene (6 bases). The germline V gene encodes CDR1 SGHTA and CDR2 FQGNSA. CDR3 length: 14 amino acids. V was cut by 6 bases and J by 0 bases, with 12 bases left in between. The CDR3 DNA sequence: TGTGCCAGCAGTTCAAGCGGGTTCTCCTACGAGCAGTACTTC. Translating it yields CASSSSGFSYEQYF.

The rearrangement links TRBV3-1 (or the pseudogene TRBV3-2) to TRBJ2-2, with TRBD1 matching over 9 bases. The J segment lost 7 bases and the V segment lost 4 bases, leaving 10 bases of the junction unmatched. CDR3 size: 16 residues. Germline V gene sequence: CDR1 LGHDT, CDR2 YNNKEL (reference sequence). CDR3 region: CASSRGTGYRVGELFF. CDR3 DNA: TGTGCCAGCAGCCGGGGGACAGGGTATAGGGTCGGGGAGCTGTTTTTT.

The CDR3 reads CASRSMTGAAQPQHF. The DNA of the CDR3 is TGTGCCAGCAGAAGCATGACAGGGGCGGCTCAGCCCCAGCATTTT. The chain links TRBV6-5 to TRBJ1-5; 8 nucleotides match TRBD1. This CDR3 region has 15 residues. Germline CDR1 MNHEY, CDR2 SVGAGI. V was clipped by 6 bases and J by 6 bases; unmatched bases: 10.

This chain joins TRBV7-2 and TRBJ2-2; 9 bases line up with TRBD1. Germline CDR1 SGHTA, CDR2 FQGNSA. The CDR3 totals 17 residues. The trim removed 4 bases at V and 6 bases at J, leaving 12 bases unmatched. The CDR3 coding sequence is TGTGCCAGCAGCTCAAAGATTCCGGGACAGGGATCCGGGGAGCTGTTTTTT. Translation gives CASSSKIPGQGSGELFF.

V usage is TRBV3-1 (or the pseudogene TRBV3-2) and J usage is TRBJ2-7; tentative D call: TRBD2 (5 bases). The ends were cut back, 4 bases at V and 4 bases at J, with 8 bases in the middle. Germline CDR1 is LGHDT and CDR2 is YNNKEL (reference sequence). This CDR3 spans 12 amino acids. The CDR3 reads CASSPPGYEQYF. The CDR3 DNA is TGTGCCAGCAGCCCCCCGGGATACGAGCAGTACTTC.

A single count supports this clone. The chain carries TRBV28 and TRBJ1-2; no clear D gene. With 6 bases removed from V and 5 bases from J, the gap between germline ends came to 7 bases. Germline V gene lookup returns CDR1 MDHEN and CDR2 SYDVKM. The CDR3 contains 11 residues. CDR3 nucleotides: TGTGCCAGCAGCAATACATATGGCTACACCTTC. Its protein product is CASSNTYGYTF.

This clone was detected only a few times. The chain uses TRBV5-4 and TRBJ2-2; D perhaps matches TRBD1 (6 bases). The CDR3 extends over 16 amino acids. V shed 3 bases and J shed 0 bases, with 12 bases lying between them. CDR1 SGHNT and CDR2 YYREEE come from the germline V gene (reference sequence). CDR3 sequence (DNA): TGTGCCAGCAGCTCCACCGGGACAACGAACACCGGGGAGCTGTTTTTT. Encoded protein: CASSSTGTTNTGELFF.

V is TRBV11-2 and J is TRBJ2-5, with TRBD2 identical over 8 bases. Germline-derived CDR1 and CDR2 are SGHAT and FQNNGV. With V trimmed by 4 bases and J by 4 bases, 11 bases remained unmatched. This CDR3 is 16 amino acids long. CDR3 region: CASSSLPGGRRETQYF. The CDR3 DNA sequence: TGTGCCAGCAGCTCCTTACCGGGGGGGCGGAGAGAGACCCAGTACTTC.

The chain recombines TRBV5-8 with TRBJ2-7; TRBD1 is a possible D gene (5 bases). CDR3 length: 15 residues. Germline CDR1 reads SGHTS; CDR2 reads YDEGEE. V lost 0 bases, J lost 2 bases, and 12 bases lay in between. The CDR3 region has the DNA TGTGCCAGCAGCTTGGGGCCAGGGCAACCCTACGAGCAGTACTTC. Protein product: CASSLGPGQPYEQYF.

This chain links TRBV5-1 with TRBJ1-6; D call uncertain. CDR3 length: 13 amino acids. V lost 0 bases to trimming and J lost 9 bases, with 7 bases between them. In germline, CDR1 is SGHRS, CDR2 YFSETQ. CDR3 in DNA: TGCGCCAGCAGCTTGGCCGCCGGTTCACCCCTCCACTTT. The encoded protein is CASSLAAGSPLHF.

The rearrangement joins TRBV27 to TRBJ2-7; D may be TRBD1 or TRBD2 (7 bases each). The CDR3 runs to 12 residues. Deletions cut 10 bases from V and 1 base from J, with 11 bases between. Germline CDR1 and CDR2: MNHEY and SMNVEV (reference sequence). CDR3 bases: TGTGCCACCAGGGGGGGGTCCTACGAGCAGTACTTC. Translation: CATRGGSYEQYF.

This chain connects TRBV21-1 to TRBJ1-1; the table's D call, TRBD1, has no DNA check behind it. TRBV21-1 is a listed pseudogene. The CDR3 has 14 amino acids. The CDR3 sequence: CASQGQGAGTEAFF. As DNA, the CDR3 is TGTGCCAGCCAAGGACAGGGGGCGGGGACTGAAGCTTTCTTT.

The chain has TRBV19 and TRBJ2-7, with D maybe TRBD1 (6 bases). CDR3 length: 15 residues. The V end lost 1 base, the J end lost 4 bases, and 14 bases lay between the germline ends. Germline lookup yields CDR1 LNHDA and CDR2 SQIVND (reference sequence). CDR3 loop: CASSIVKQGQYEQYF. The CDR3 nucleotides are TGTGCCAGTAGTATAGTAAAACAGGGTCAGTACGAGCAGTACTTC. The full variable domain, its missing parts supplied by reference TRBV19 and TRBJ2-7, is DGGITQSPKYLFRKEGQNVTLSCEQNLNHDAMYWYRQDPGQGLRLIYYSQIVNDFQKGDIAEGYSVSREKKESFPLTVTSAQKNPTAFYLCASSIVKQGQYEQYFGPGTRLTVT.

The rearrangement uses TRBV7-2 and TRBJ2-2; TRBD2 aligns across 7 bases. CDR3 length: 16 residues. The germline CDR1 and CDR2 sequences are SGHTA and FQGNSA. V shed 6 bases and J 2 bases; nucleotides not matched to a gene: 9. For the CDR3, the DNA is TGTGCCAGCAGAGAAAAGGCGGGGGTAAACACCGGGGAGCTGTTTTTT. Protein: CASREKAGVNTGELFF.

The J gene is TRBJ1-2, the V gene TRBV7-2; D is possibly TRBD1 (6 bases). V lost 5 bases and J lost 0, with 16 bases in between. The CDR3 has 16 residues. Germline lookup yields CDR1 SGHTA and CDR2 FQGNSA. The CDR3 DNA reads TGTGCCAGCAGCCCCTATGGTGGACAGACTAACTATGGCTACACCTTC. Translating gives CASSPYGGQTNYGYTF.

CDR3 protein: CASSSTGVRGYEQYF. Here the CDR3 DNA reads TGTGCCAGCAGCTCCACAGGGGTACGGGGTTACGAGCAGTACTTC. J is TRBJ2-7 and V is TRBV5-5; the match to TRBD1 covers 7 bases. Trimming at V came to 3 bases and at J to 4 bases, leaving 10 bases not matched to a gene. Germline CDR1 SGHKS, CDR2 YYEKEE (reference sequence). The CDR3 is made up of 15 amino acids.

This chain links TRBV11-3 with TRBJ1-3; D unclear. The CDR3 spans 14 residues. Trimming removed 0 bases at V and 0 bases at J, with 3 bases between. Germline V gene sequence: CDR1 SGHNT, CDR2 YENEEA. The CDR3 loop is CASSLDGSGNTIYF. The CDR3 region has the DNA TGTGCCAGCAGCTTAGACGGCTCTGGAAACACCATATATTTT.

This rearrangement joins TRBV12-5 to TRBJ2-6; D might be TRBD1 (6 bases). V was pared by 4 bases and J by 0 bases, with 16 bases between. The CDR3 has 18 residues. Germline lookup yields CDR1 LGHNT and CDR2 FRNRAP. CDR3 DNA sequence: TGTGCTAGTGGTTCGGGGACATTACGGAGCTCTGGGGCCAACGTCCTGACTTTC. Translation: CASGSGTLRSSGANVLTF.